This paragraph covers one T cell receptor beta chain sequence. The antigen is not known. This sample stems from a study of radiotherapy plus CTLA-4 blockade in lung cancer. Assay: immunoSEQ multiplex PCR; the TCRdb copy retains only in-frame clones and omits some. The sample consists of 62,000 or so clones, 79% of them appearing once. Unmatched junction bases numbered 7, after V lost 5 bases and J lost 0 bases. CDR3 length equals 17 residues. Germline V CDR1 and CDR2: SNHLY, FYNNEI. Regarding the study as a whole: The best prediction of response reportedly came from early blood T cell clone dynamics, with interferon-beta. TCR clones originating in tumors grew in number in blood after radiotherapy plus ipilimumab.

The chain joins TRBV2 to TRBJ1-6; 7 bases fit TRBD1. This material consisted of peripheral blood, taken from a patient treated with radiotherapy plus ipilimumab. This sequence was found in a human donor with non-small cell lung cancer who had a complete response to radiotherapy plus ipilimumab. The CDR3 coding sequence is TGTGCCAGCAGTTCGACAGGGCCTAGCTCCTATAATTCACCCCTCCACTTT. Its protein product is CASSSTGPSSYNSPLHF. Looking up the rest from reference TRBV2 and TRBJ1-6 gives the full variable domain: EPEVTQTPSHQVTQMGQEVILRCVPISNHLYFYWYRQILGQKVEFLVSFYNNEISEKSEIFDDQFSVERPDGSNFTLKIRSTKLEDSAMYFCASSSTGPSSYNSPLHFGNGTRLTVT.